The TCR beta chain under discussion was sequenced for a study of metastatic and nonmetastatic thyroid tumors. Many counts were recorded for this clone. Its target is unknown. All patients were untreated before thyroid surgery. V lost 2 bases and J lost 4, with 11 bases in between. The CDR3 has 13 amino acids. Germline V gene data show CDR1 as DFQATT and CDR2 as SNEGSKA (reference sequence). TCRdb re-called the PCR reads through MiXCR. The sample gives 100,000 or so clones, about 15% of which show up once; roughly 4% is in the top ten. Study-wide points: Reportedly, malignant thyroid tumors had significantly higher TCR beta diversity than benign nodules, in blood and tumor.

Specimen: blood. This sequence originates from a female donor with papillary thyroid cancer or a benign thyroid nodule (not recorded which). Some clones in this sample may be carry-over from other donors' samples. The chain has TRBV20-1 and TRBJ2-5; TRBD1 might be the D (6 bases). CDR3 nucleotides: TGCAGTGCTAGAAGGACAGAAGCAGAGACCCAGTACTTC. Protein: CSARRTEAETQYF.